Shown below are 24 T cell receptor beta chains from a single sample sequenced in a study of blood T cell repertoires in COVID-19. Only in-frame clones appear in the TCRdb table, and some are missing; sequencing was by immunoSEQ multiplex PCR. The table includes 140,000 or so clones, around four fifths detected once. The sequencing sample was made of PBMCs or T cells enriched from blood (not recorded which). These receptors were taken from a woman aged 50 to 65 with acute COVID-19.

This chain joins TRBV5-4 and TRBJ1-3; possibly TRBD1 for D (6 bases). The CDR3 consists of 14 residues. Germline lookup yields CDR1 SGHNT and CDR2 YYREEE (reference sequence). Trimming shortened V by 4 bases and J by 7 bases, and 15 bases separated the two germline ends. The CDR3 DNA sequence: TGTGCCAGCAGCCCGCAGGGGTTGGGTAACACCATATATTTT. It encodes CASSPQGLGNTIYF.

The J gene is TRBJ2-1, the V gene TRBV18; possible D gene TRBD1, 6 bases. In germline, CDR1 is KGHSH, CDR2 LQKENI. There are 15 residues in the CDR3. Trimming cost V 1 base and J 4 bases, with 11 bases left between them. The CDR3 bases are TGTGCCAGCTCACCACGACAGGAAAGTTACAATGAGCAGTTCTTC. It yields the protein CASSPRQESYNEQFF.

J is TRBJ1-5 and V is TRBV7-8; 8 positions match TRBD1. CDR1 is SGHVS, CDR2 FQNEAQ, per germline. The CDR3 runs to 16 residues. V gave up 0 bases and J gave up 2 bases; unmatched junction bases: 3. This CDR3 is CASSLANRGGNQPQHF. The CDR3 region has the DNA TGTGCCAGCAGCTTAGCGAACAGGGGGGGCAATCAGCCCCAGCATTTT.

The V and J genes are TRBV7-9 and TRBJ2-2; 7 positions match TRBD1. Germline V gene data show CDR1 as SEHNR and CDR2 as FQNEAQ (reference sequence). J was trimmed by 6 bases and V by 7 bases; bases with no gene match: 11. The CDR3 has 15 amino acids. DNA of the CDR3: TGTGCCAGCACCCAAAGGCAGGGGGTATCCGGGGAGCTGTTTTTT. This sequence encodes CASTQRQGVSGELFF.

The J gene is TRBJ2-3, the V gene TRBV7-6, with D possibly matching TRBD1 (6 bases). The CDR3 is 16 residues long. Germline lookup yields CDR1 SGHVS and CDR2 FNYEAQ. Between the trimmed V and J ends, which lost 7 bases and 1 base, there was a span of 18 bases. CDR3 loop: CASIPGQGLGTDTQYF. Written as DNA, the CDR3 is TGTGCCAGCATCCCGGGGCAGGGGCTGGGCACAGATACGCAGTATTTT.

CDR3 in DNA: TGTGCCAGCAGCATAGGGCTAGCGGGCGAGCAGTACTTC. Translated, it gives CASSIGLAGEQYF. The rearrangement links TRBV6-2 or TRBV6-3 to TRBJ2-7; 8 nucleotides agree with TRBD2. Germline trimming cut 6 bases from V and 6 bases from J; bases unmatched to any gene: 7. From germline, CDR1 is MNHEY and CDR2 SVGEGT. CDR3 length: 13 residues.

This chain connects TRBV9 to TRBJ2-2, with 9 bases identical to TRBD2. Germline assignment: CDR1 SGDLS and CDR2 YYNGEE. CDR3 length: 15 amino acids. With V trimmed by 6 bases and J by 4 bases, 7 bases remained unmatched. In DNA, the CDR3 is TGTGCCAGCACCACGACTAGCGGAAGCACCGGGGAGCTGTTTTTT. Protein: CASTTTSGSTGELFF. The full variable domain, with the rest looked up from reference TRBV9 and TRBJ2-2, is DSGVTQTPKHLITATGQRVTLRCSPRSGDLSVYWYQQSLDQGLQFLIQYYNGEERAKGNILERFSAQQFPDLHSELNLSSLELGDSALYFCASTTTSGSTGELFFGEGSRLTVL.

In DNA, the CDR3 is TGTGCCTGGAGTCGGGGGGCAGACACTGAAGCTTTCTTT. Its translation: CAWSRGADTEAFF. The chain recombines TRBV30 with TRBJ1-1, with D possibly TRBD1 on 6 matching bases. Trimming removed 2 bases at V and 3 bases at J, with 10 bases between. Germline V gives CDR1 GTSNPN, CDR2 SVGIG (reference sequence). The CDR3 covers 13 residues.

V and J are TRBV4-1 and TRBJ1-6, with 8 bases matching TRBD1. The ends lost 3 bases at V and 3 bases at J; junction bases unmatched: 4. The CDR3 consists of 16 residues. Germline V gene lookup returns CDR1 MGHRA and CDR2 YSYEKL. This CDR3 reads CASSHGQGRYNSPLHF. The CDR3 nucleotides are TGCGCCAGCAGCCACGGACAGGGACGCTATAATTCACCCCTCCACTTT.

This clone was observed a single time. The gene calls are TRBV11-2 and TRBJ2-7; 8 nucleotides agree with TRBD2. CDR3 length: 14 amino acids. Trimming took 1 base from V and 3 from J; bases not matched to a gene: 2. Looked up from germline, CDR1 is SGHAT and CDR2 is FQNNGV. The CDR3 loop reads CASSLGSGNYEQYF. The DNA for the CDR3 is TGTGCCAGCAGCTTAGGTAGCGGGAACTACGAGCAGTACTTC. Full variable domain (outside the CDR3, taken from reference TRBV11-2 and TRBJ2-7): EAGVAQSPRYKIIEKRQSVAFWCNPISGHATLYWYQQILGQGPKLLIQFQNNGVVDDSQLPKDRFSAERLKGVDSTLKIQPAKLEDSAVYLCASSLGSGNYEQYFGPGTRLTVT.

The gene calls are TRBV2 and TRBJ2-3; the match to TRBD1 covers 8 bases. The CDR3 spans 14 residues. Germline values: CDR1 SNHLY, CDR2 FYNNEI. J gave up 6 bases and V 5 bases, and 7 bases lay outside the gene matches. CDR3 sequence (DNA): TGTGCCAGCAGTATGGGACAGGAAGTCGATACGCAGTATTTT. It specifies CASSMGQEVDTQYF.

This chain links TRBV9 with TRBJ2-2; TRBD1 matches 11 bases. Germline CDR1 is SGDLS and CDR2 is YYNGEE. The CDR3 contains 12 residues. The V segment lost 10 bases and the J segment 7 bases; nucleotides outside the gene matches: 3. Written as DNA, the CDR3 is TGTGCCGGACAGGGGGCAAGCGGGGAGCTGTTTTTT. Protein: CAGQGASGELFF. The whole variable domain, remainder taken from reference TRBV9 and TRBJ2-2, is DSGVTQTPKHLITATGQRVTLRCSPRSGDLSVYWYQQSLDQGLQFLIQYYNGEERAKGNILERFSAQQFPDLHSELNLSSLELGDSALYFCAGQGASGELFFGEGSRLTVL.

The J gene is TRBJ1-2, the V gene TRBV9; D is uncertain. Germline V CDR1 and CDR2: SGDLS, YYNGEE. V lost 6 bases and J 0 bases, leaving 3 bases between the germline ends. This CDR3 has 11 residues. This CDR3 reads CASTTNYGYTF. The CDR3 nucleotides are TGTGCCAGCACTACTAACTATGGCTACACCTTC.

At least ten counts were recorded for this clone. V and J are TRBV11-2 and TRBJ1-1; D not certain. Trimming took 0 bases from V and 0 from J, leaving 14 bases between them. Germline V gene data show CDR1 as SGHAT and CDR2 as FQNNGV. The CDR3 sequence is 17 residues long. CDR3 sequence: CASSLEDLATVNTEAFF. The CDR3 nucleotides read TGTGCCAGCAGCTTAGAAGATCTGGCCACAGTGAACACTGAAGCTTTCTTT.

The chain couples TRBV19 to TRBJ2-3; TRBD2 agrees at 10 bases. CDR3 length: 17 residues. The germline V gene encodes CDR1 LNHDA and CDR2 SQIVND (reference sequence). V was pared by 3 bases and J by 6 bases, with 12 bases of the junction left unmatched. The CDR3 protein is CASSMRLAGRIEDTQYF. The CDR3 DNA reads as TGTGCCAGTAGTATGAGACTAGCGGGCCGGATAGAGGATACGCAGTATTTT.

The chain is built from TRBV25-1 and TRBJ2-1; D is undetermined. The length of the CDR3 is 15 residues. Trimming pared 1 base from V and 4 bases from J, leaving 11 bases between. Germline V gene sequence: CDR1 MGHDK, CDR2 SYGVNS. Here the CDR3 reads CASSESIALYNEQFF. The CDR3 region has the DNA TGTGCCAGCAGTGAATCTATTGCCCTATACAATGAGCAGTTCTTC.

A note on this clone: At one end, the junction sequence differs from germline, possibly due to a read error. The chain is built from TRBV3-1 (or the pseudogene TRBV3-2) and TRBJ2-6; perhaps TRBD2 as D (6 bases). The germline CDR1 and CDR2 sequences are LGHDT and YNNKEL (reference sequence). CDR3 length: 14 amino acids. The CDR3 here is CARSRGRGANVLTF. The CDR3 nucleotides are TGTGCCCGCAGCCGGGGGAGGGGGGCCAACGTCCTGACTTTC.

The genes are TRBV18 and TRBJ2-7, with 9 bases lining up with TRBD2. Trimming cost V 6 bases and J 5 bases; bases outside gene matches: 5. The CDR3 spans 13 residues. Germline V gene sequence: CDR1 KGHSH, CDR2 LQKENI. CDR3 region: CASSWREGHEQYF. In DNA, the CDR3 is TGTGCCAGCTCTTGGCGGGAGGGGCACGAGCAGTACTTC.

The rearrangement joins TRBV9 to TRBJ1-2, with 11 bases identical to TRBD1. V was pared by 3 bases and J by 7 bases, with 11 bases of the junction left unmatched. Germline values: CDR1 SGDLS, CDR2 YYNGEE. This CDR3 has 16 amino acids. The CDR3 sequence is CASSADSRDRGFGYTF. The CDR3 DNA reads as TGTGCCAGCAGCGCCGATTCCCGGGACAGGGGGTTTGGCTACACCTTC. Full variable domain (remainder filled in from reference TRBV9 and TRBJ1-2): DSGVTQTPKHLITATGQRVTLRCSPRSGDLSVYWYQQSLDQGLQFLIQYYNGEERAKGNILERFSAQQFPDLHSELNLSSLELGDSALYFCASSADSRDRGFGYTFGSGTRLTVV.

The chain is built from TRBV5-4 and TRBJ1-2; D is unclear. The CDR3 consists of 14 residues. V shed 0 bases and J shed 4 bases, with 10 bases lying between them. The V gene's germline CDR1 is SGHNT and CDR2 YYREEE (reference sequence). CDR3 sequence reads: CASSLVSEVYGYTF. The CDR3 DNA is TGTGCCAGCAGCTTGGTGTCAGAAGTCTATGGCTACACCTTC.

The chain has TRBV6-2 or TRBV6-3 and TRBJ2-5; D not resolved. Germline CDR1 MNHEY, CDR2 SVGEGT. The CDR3 consists of 14 residues. Trimming removed 2 bases at V and 2 bases at J, with 9 bases between. CDR3 residues: CASSYTGPQETQYF. As DNA, the CDR3 is TGTGCCAGCAGTTACACGGGTCCTCAAGAGACCCAGTACTTC.

V gene TRBV18 combines with J gene TRBJ1-2; TRBD1 agrees at 10 bases. Germline-derived CDR1 and CDR2 are KGHSH and LQKENI. This CDR3 is 15 amino acids long. V lost 4 bases to trimming and J lost 4 bases; unmatched junction nucleotides: 6. CDR3 region: CASSQGQGVSYGYTF. For the CDR3, the DNA is TGTGCCAGCTCACAAGGACAGGGGGTTTCCTATGGCTACACCTTC.

This chain links TRBV5-1 with TRBJ2-5; 7 nucleotides agree with TRBD2. The CDR3 contains 15 residues. Losses at the gene ends were 2 bases for V and 2 bases for J; bases not matched to a gene: 6. The germline CDR1 and CDR2 sequences are SGHRS and YFSETQ. CDR3 sequence reads: CASSFHTSAQETQYF. The CDR3 DNA reads TGCGCCAGCAGCTTTCATACTAGCGCTCAAGAGACCCAGTACTTC.

This chain links TRBV14 with TRBJ2-2, with D possibly being TRBD1 (5 bases). This CDR3 is 14 amino acids long. CDR1 and CDR2 (germline): SGHDN, FVKESK. Trimming left V 1 base short and J 6 bases short, with 9 bases between. The CDR3 DNA reads TGTGCCAGCAGCCAAGGACAGTCGGCCGGGGAGCTGTTTTTT. Translation: CASSQGQSAGELFF.